This T cell receptor (beta chain) was sequenced during a study of blood T cell repertoires in COVID-19. Background on the study: COVID-19 samples, acute and convalescent, were from the United States, Italy and Spain. T cells, B-cell-depleted T cells, or PBMCs supplied cDNA or gDNA.

The CDR3 has 17 amino acids. The germline V gene encodes CDR1 SGHRS and CDR2 YFSETQ. With V trimmed by 2 bases and J by 6 bases, 13 bases remained unmatched. In the source study's methods: Estimates of nucleated cell counts were drawn from the amplification of reference gene primers. TCRdb's copy holds only in-frame clones and misses some; the assay was immunoSEQ multiplex PCR. V and J calls and clone size follow that table, whereas D and trimming were derived from the DNA. Among 200,000 to 300,000 clones, around 90% were seen once, and the ten largest hold about 0.7%. Sequenced: peripheral blood. This receptor was obtained from a human donor in a cohort sampled during active COVID-19. This chain joins TRBV5-1 and TRBJ2-7; 11 bases are a match to TRBD1. The CDR3 DNA reads TGCGCCAGCAGCTTAAGGACAGGGGGCAGTGGGACTACCGAGCAGTACTTC. It is translated as CASSLRTGGSGTTEQYF.